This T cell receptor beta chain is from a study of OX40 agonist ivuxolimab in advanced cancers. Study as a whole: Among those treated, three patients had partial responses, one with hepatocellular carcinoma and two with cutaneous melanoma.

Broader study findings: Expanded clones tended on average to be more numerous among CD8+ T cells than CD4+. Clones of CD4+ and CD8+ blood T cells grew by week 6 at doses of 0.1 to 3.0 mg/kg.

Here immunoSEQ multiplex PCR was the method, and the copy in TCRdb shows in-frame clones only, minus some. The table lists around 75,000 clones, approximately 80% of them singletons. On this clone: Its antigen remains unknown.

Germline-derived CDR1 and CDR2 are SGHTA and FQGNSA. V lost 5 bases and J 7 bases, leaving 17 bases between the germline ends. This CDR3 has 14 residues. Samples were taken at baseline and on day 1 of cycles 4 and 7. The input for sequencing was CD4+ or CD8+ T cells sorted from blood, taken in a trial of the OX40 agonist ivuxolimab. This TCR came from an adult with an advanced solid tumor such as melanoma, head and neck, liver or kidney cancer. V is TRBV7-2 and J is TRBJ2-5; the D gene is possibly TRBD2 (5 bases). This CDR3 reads CASSPPGLLGTQYF. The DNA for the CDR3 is TGTGCCAGCAGCCCCCCCGGACTGTTGGGGACCCAGTACTTC.